Reported below is one T cell receptor beta chain. V was clipped by 2 bases and J by 1 base; unmatched bases: 12. The CDR3 is made up of 20 amino acids. CDR1 MNHEY and CDR2 SVGEGT come from the germline V gene. The data derive from a study of blood T cell repertoires in COVID-19. The data were produced by immunoSEQ multiplex PCR, yet TCRdb's version contains in-frame clones alone and is incomplete. This table has around 300,000 clones, 90% appearing once. The receptor was derived from a woman between 50 and 59 years old with COVID-19, enrolled during active disease. This chain connects TRBV6-2 or TRBV6-3 to TRBJ2-3; 13 bases line up with TRBD2. The specimen sequenced was peripheral blood. In nucleotides, the CDR3 is TGTGCCAGCAGTTACCCCCGGACTAGCGGGAGCCGGGTTCGCACAGATACGCAGTATTTT. The encoded protein is CASSYPRTSGSRVRTDTQYF.